This T cell receptor beta chain was documented in a study of CD4 T cells in relation to SARS-CoV-2 and coronaviruses. Overall study context: The restricting HLA molecule for shared crossreactive spike epitopes was mapped.

Trimming cost V 3 bases and J 6 bases; bases outside gene matches: 18. The germline V gene has CDR1 MNHEY and CDR2 SMNVEV (reference sequence). CDR3 size: 19 residues. The unexposed donors gave CD4+ T cells in 2011-2018, prior to COVID-19. Naive and memory CD4+ T cells were separated from cryopreserved PBMCs. Deep TCR-beta sequencing used DNA from uncultured naive and memory CD4+ T cells. Produced via immunoSEQ multiplex PCR; TCRdb's table is partial and in-frame only. The top ten hold more than 1.1% of the sample, which has roughly 61,000 clones, 86% seen once. The sequenced sample consisted of memory CD4+ T cells from PBMCs. This receptor was identified in a human donor in good health. The rearrangement uses TRBV27 and TRBJ2-7; 12 bases align to TRBD2. The CDR3 region has the DNA TGTGCCAGCAGTTTTCGGACTAGCGGGACGGCTAGGAAGGTGGGCGAGCAGTACTTC. The encoded protein is CASSFRTSGTARKVGEQYF.